Each of the 18 T cell receptor beta chains below was sequenced from the same sample in a study of Ad26.COV2.S vaccination and SARS-CoV-2 variants. Indicated treatment: 15 to 20 received Ad26.COV2.S at low or high dose, single or two shots; several received placebo; per-sample allocation not given. All samples were drawn on day 63, counting from the first vaccine or placebo injection. Profiled with immunoSEQ multiplex PCR; TCRdb holds only in-frame clones, not every one. The table lists around 340,000 clones, about 88% of them singletons. The specimen comprised peripheral blood, sampled in a trial of Ad26.COV2.S vaccine versus placebo. The source of these receptors is a person aged 18-65 years who received the Ad26.COV2.S COVID-19 vaccine or a placebo.

The rearrangement uses TRBV5-8 and TRBJ1-6, with D possibly TRBD1 on 6 matching bases. This CDR3 comprises 15 residues. CDR1 and CDR2 (germline): SGHTS, YDEGEE. V lost 1 base, J lost 6 bases, and 11 bases lay in between. This CDR3 is CASSLLTGGNSPLHF. The CDR3, as DNA: TGTGCCAGCAGCTTGTTGACAGGCGGTAATTCACCCCTCCACTTT.

This sequence joins TRBV7-9 and TRBJ2-3; 11 bases agree with TRBD2. Looked up from germline, CDR1 is SEHNR and CDR2 is FQNEAQ (reference sequence). This CDR3 region has 15 residues. V lost 3 bases to trimming and J lost 6 bases; unmatched junction nucleotides: 5. The chain's CDR3 is CASSFSGGAADTQYF. CDR3 in DNA: TGTGCCAGCAGCTTTAGCGGGGGGGCCGCCGATACGCAGTATTTT.

V is TRBV3-1 (or the pseudogene TRBV3-2) and J is TRBJ1-4, with 7 bases aligning to TRBD1. The V gene end was trimmed by 4 bases and the J gene end by 5 bases; junction bases not matched to a gene: 16. This CDR3 has 18 amino acids. Germline V gene lookup returns CDR1 LGHDT and CDR2 YNNKEL (reference sequence). The CDR3, as DNA: TGTGCCAGCAGCCCAACAGGGGAGTATTTCTCCTCGAATGAAAAACTGTTTTTT. Translation: CASSPTGEYFSSNEKLFF.

This chain uses TRBV18 with TRBJ2-7; D is uncertain. Per the germline V gene, CDR1 is KGHSH and CDR2 is LQKENI. V was clipped by 0 bases and J by 6 bases, with 6 bases between them. This CDR3 spans 12 amino acids. Written as DNA, the CDR3 is TGTGCCAGCTCACCACCCGAGGCCGAGCAGTACTTC. Translated: CASSPPEAEQYF.

This chain joins TRBV4-3 and TRBJ2-1; D could derive from TRBD1 or TRBD2 (6 bases each). The germline CDR1 and CDR2 sequences are LGHNA and YSLEER. Trimming removed 6 bases from V and 0 bases from J, with 12 bases in between. CDR3 length: 15 amino acids. The CDR3 DNA is TGCGCCAGCAGATTACAGGGAGGCTCCTACAATGAGCAGTTCTTC. This gives the protein CASRLQGGSYNEQFF.

The rearrangement uses TRBV24-1 and TRBJ1-2; 8 nucleotides match TRBD1. J gave up 8 bases and V 4 bases, and 8 bases lay outside the gene matches. The CDR3 consists of 14 residues. Per germline, CDR1 KGHDR and CDR2 SFDVKD. CDR3 region: CATSDRPDRAGYTF. The CDR3 DNA follows: TGTGCCACCAGTGACCGCCCGGACAGGGCGGGCTACACCTTC.

Note on this clone: The junction differs from germline at one of its ends, possibly a read error. The chain recombines TRBV2 with TRBJ2-7; perhaps D is TRBD1 or TRBD2 (5 bases each). CDR3 length: 12 amino acids. Germline loops: CDR1 SNHLY, CDR2 FYNNEI. This CDR3 is CASSDFRRDRSF. In DNA form, the CDR3 reads TGTGCCAGCAGTGACTTCCGCCGGGACCGAAGCTTC.

The chain links TRBV19 to TRBJ2-1; TRBD2 agrees at 9 bases. The junction had 13 bases not matched to a gene; V was cut back by 7 bases and J by 12 bases. Looked up from germline, CDR1 is LNHDA and CDR2 is SQIVND (reference sequence). CDR3 length: 14 amino acids. The DNA for the CDR3 is TGTGCCAGTACCGAGCGGGAGGCGATCGGGTTGCAGTTCTTC. This sequence encodes CASTEREAIGLQFF.

V is TRBV7-2 and J is TRBJ1-1, with 10 bases matching TRBD1. Germline CDR1 is SGHTA and CDR2 is FQGNSA. This CDR3 comprises 17 residues. The V segment lost 8 bases and the J segment 1 base; nucleotides outside the gene matches: 13. The CDR3 DNA follows: TGTGCCAGCGTTCTGGGGGGACAGGGGCGTCGGAACACTGAAGCTTTCTTT. Translation: CASVLGGQGRRNTEAFF.

V is TRBV5-1 and J is TRBJ2-1, with 10 nucleotides matching TRBD2. The CDR3 length is 16 residues. Unmatched junction bases numbered 10, after V lost 2 bases and J lost 8 bases. Per germline, CDR1 SGHRS and CDR2 YFSETQ. The CDR3 DNA is TGCGCCAGCAGCTTAGGAAGCGGGGGGGCGTTCTATGAGCAGTTCTTC. Translating it yields CASSLGSGGAFYEQFF.

This chain uses TRBV5-8 with TRBJ2-3, with D tentatively TRBD1 or TRBD2 (5 bases each). V lost 0 bases and J 4 bases, leaving 9 bases between the germline ends. Germline V gene lookup returns CDR1 SGHTS and CDR2 YDEGEE. The CDR3 loop spans 14 amino acids. The CDR3 reads CASSLGGSADTQYF. The CDR3 coding sequence is TGTGCCAGCAGCTTGGGGGGGAGCGCAGATACGCAGTATTTT.

The genes are TRBV9 and TRBJ2-2; 8 bases are a match to TRBD1. This CDR3 region has 15 residues. J was trimmed by 4 bases and V by 0 bases; bases with no gene match: 2. From germline, CDR1 is SGDLS and CDR2 YYNGEE. CDR3 loop: CASSVVGQVTGELFF. In DNA, the CDR3 is TGTGCCAGCAGCGTAGTGGGACAGGTCACCGGGGAGCTGTTTTTT.

CDR3 coding DNA: TGTGCCAGCACTATAGGACAGGGGGCTAATGGCTACACCTTC. This gives the protein CASTIGQGANGYTF. The rearrangement joins TRBV6-5 to TRBJ1-2, with TRBD1 matching 11 bases. From germline, CDR1 is MNHEY and CDR2 SVGAGI. Trimming at V came to 7 bases and at J to 6 bases, leaving 7 bases not matched to a gene. This CDR3 spans 14 amino acids.

The chain recombines TRBV5-5 with TRBJ2-1; 10 nucleotides align to TRBD2. V shed 4 bases, J shed 10 bases, and the junction held 11 bases outside the gene matches. Germline lookup yields CDR1 SGHKS and CDR2 YYEKEE (reference sequence). The CDR3 covers 15 residues. CDR3 in amino acids: CASSPRTSGLGEQFF. CDR3 sequence (DNA): TGTGCCAGCAGCCCCCGGACTAGCGGCCTCGGGGAGCAGTTCTTC.

V usage is TRBV12-3 or TRBV12-4 and J usage is TRBJ1-1; unclear D gene. The CDR3 covers 13 residues. Trimming removed 6 bases at V and 1 base at J, with 9 bases between. The DNA of the CDR3 is TGTGCCAGCAGAGTAGCGGGGAACACTGAAGCTTTCTTT. Its translation: CASRVAGNTEAFF.

The chain combines TRBV6-5 with TRBJ1-1; 7 nucleotides match TRBD1. Germline V gene data show CDR1 as MNHEY and CDR2 as SVGAGI. The CDR3 is 14 amino acids. Losses at the gene ends were 8 bases for V and 1 base for J; bases not matched to a gene: 7. The CDR3 reads CASYTGQRNTEAFF. The DNA for the CDR3 is TGTGCCAGCTATACGGGACAGAGGAACACTGAAGCTTTCTTT.

The chain carries TRBV7-2 and TRBJ2-7; 12 positions match TRBD2. The trim removed 5 bases at V and 1 base at J, leaving 6 bases unmatched. The CDR3 is 16 residues long. CDR1 is SGHTA, CDR2 FQGNSA, per germline. CDR3 bases: TGTGCCAGCAGCACCCCACTAGCGGGAGGATCCTACGAGCAGTACTTC. Protein: CASSTPLAGGSYEQYF.

The chain uses TRBV5-1 and TRBJ2-7, with TRBD1 matching 11 bases. The V gene end was trimmed by 3 bases and the J gene end by 6 bases; junction bases not matched to a gene: 5. Germline V gene data show CDR1 as SGHRS and CDR2 as YFSETQ. The CDR3 contains 14 residues. CDR3 DNA sequence: TGCGCCAGCAGCTACGGGACAGGGGGAGGCGAGCAGTACTTC. Translating gives CASSYGTGGGEQYF.